The rows below give T cell receptor beta chains drawn from one sample of a study of vaccination and CD4 T cells after COVID-19. The antigens for these receptors are not known. A single record per CDR3 protein comes from TCRdb applying MiXCR to the PCR reads. Of 15,000 to 20,000 distinct CDR3 sequences listed, approximately 40% are singletons. The sequenced material came from CD4+ T cells from blood, cultured in vitro. The receptors derive from a human donor who had recovered from COVID-19. CDR3s include the opening cysteine and the closing phenylalanine or tryptophan. Fields, in order: V gene, J gene, D gene, CDR3 length, CDR3 protein. The D gene is left open where the match is weak.

>TRBV12-5|TRBJ2-3|-|13
CASGKSGTDTQYF
>TRBV20-1|TRBJ1-6|TRBD1|14
CSARAYRGVSPLHF
>TRBV14|TRBJ2-1|-|13
CARGGGPIYEQFF
>TRBV18|TRBJ2-5|TRBD2|15
CASSSGTSGEETQYF
>TRBV7-2|TRBJ2-1|-|15
CASNPLPASYNEQFF
>TRBV7-3|TRBJ2-1|-|15
CASSLMGTIENEQFF
>TRBV20-1|TRBJ2-3|TRBD2|14
CSAIPSGNTDTQYF
>TRBV10-2|TRBJ2-7|-|16
CAGLRSGSNSSYEQYF
>TRBV6-5|TRBJ2-3|TRBD1|17
CASSSEFDRASTDTQYF
>TRBV5-4|TRBJ1-2|-|13
CASSQDSRGGYTF
>TRBV24-1|TRBJ2-1|-|14
CATSDPTGGNEQFF
>TRBV7-9|TRBJ2-2|TRBD1|18
CASSFVVGSGGQVGELFF
>TRBV7-2|TRBJ1-5|TRBD1|13
CASSPQGNQPQHF
>TRBV30|TRBJ1-5|-|14
CAWSVQGVRQPQHF
>TRBV19|TRBJ1-6|-|15
CASQAGYPSNSPLHF
>TRBV6-2/TRBV6-3|TRBJ2-7|TRBD1|13
CASRSTGLNEQYF
>TRBV20-1|TRBJ2-5|-|12
CSAPGFQETQYF
>TRBV20-1|TRBJ2-3|-|13
CSVKTHLGDTQYF
>TRBV20-1|TRBJ2-5|-|13
CSARVIAVVTQYF
>TRBV6-4|TRBJ2-1|TRBD2|16
CASSDLAGGEYNEQFF
>TRBV20-1|TRBJ2-2|-|12
CLGRKDTGELFF
>TRBV15|TRBJ2-5|TRBD1|14
CATSSRTGQETQYF
>TRBV20-1|TRBJ2-1|TRBD2|16
CSARVTLATTYNEQFF
>TRBV27|TRBJ1-2|-|13
CASKPGPDYGYTF
>TRBV2|TRBJ2-3|TRBD2|15
CASSGGLAATDTQYF
>TRBV19|TRBJ2-2|TRBD2|19
CASSIQTLASGINTGELFF